Shown below are 20 T cell receptor beta chains from a single sample sequenced in a study of CD8 T cells in ankylosing spondylitis. TCRdb reprocessed the 5' RACE reads with MiXCR, giving one entry per CDR3 protein. The top ten clones hold around 19% of a sample with fewer than 750,000 distinct CDR3 sequences, around a fifth of them seen once. Study-level findings and limits: Seemingly distinctive of ankylosing spondylitis blood was a TCR beta motif formed by eight highly homologous variants.

These receptors are not linked to any known antigen. Sequenced material: blood, either unsorted or a sorted T cell fraction (not recorded which). All receptors derive from a male donor with ankylosing spondylitis.

The chain couples TRBV28 to TRBJ1-1; D is uncertain. The length of the CDR3 is 12 residues. V lost 6 bases and J lost 7, with 12 bases in between. The germline V gene has CDR1 MDHEN and CDR2 SYDVKM. CDR3 in amino acids: CASSSLGFEAFF. In DNA, the CDR3 is TGTGCCAGCAGCTCGCTGGGGTTTGAAGCTTTCTTT.

The chain uses TRBV4-2 and TRBJ2-5; the D is unclear. The CDR3 has 14 residues. Germline loops: CDR1 LGHNA, CDR2 YNFKEQ. Deletions cut 2 bases from V and 2 bases from J, with 9 bases between. The DNA of the CDR3 is TGTGCCAGCAGCCAATCGGCCTATCAAGAGACCCAGTACTTC. This gives the protein CASSQSAYQETQYF.

The chain employs TRBV12-3 or TRBV12-4 and TRBJ1-2, with TRBD1 matching 8 bases. The CDR3 covers 13 residues. V lost 8 bases to trimming and J lost 5 bases; unmatched junction nucleotides: 7. The CDR3 sequence is CASGRQGRYGYTF. The CDR3 nucleotides read TGTGCCAGCGGAAGACAGGGGCGGTATGGCTACACCTTC.

This clonotype was counted between two and nine times. V usage is TRBV2 and J usage is TRBJ2-3, with D perhaps matching TRBD2 (6 bases). Trimming took 6 bases from V and 4 from J, leaving 8 bases between them. CDR1 is SNHLY and CDR2 is FYNNEI in the germline V gene. CDR3 length: 12 amino acids. Written as DNA, the CDR3 is TGTGCCAGCAGGCTAGCGTCAGATACGCAGTATTTT. This sequence encodes CASRLASDTQYF.

The gene calls are TRBV20-1 and TRBJ1-5; perhaps TRBD1 as D (5 bases). V was shortened by 0 bases and J by 2 bases, with 14 bases between the two germline ends. This CDR3 is 16 amino acids long. Germline CDR1 and CDR2: DFQATT and SNEGSKA (reference sequence). The CDR3 region is CSARDDTRGGNQPQHF. DNA for the CDR3: TGCAGTGCTAGAGATGATACAAGGGGTGGCAATCAGCCCCAGCATTTT.

This clonotype was seen only a few times. The chain couples TRBV12-3 or TRBV12-4 to TRBJ1-6; 9 bases are a match to TRBD1. The CDR3 loop spans 16 amino acids. After removal of 4 bases from V and 7 bases from J, the junction contained 8 bases not matched to a gene. The CDR3 protein is CASSSGTGLSNSPLHF. DNA of the CDR3: TGTGCCAGCAGTTCCGGGACAGGGTTGTCCAATTCACCCCTCCACTTT.

The genes are TRBV11-1 and TRBJ2-7; no clear D. In germline, CDR1 is SGHAT, CDR2 FQDESV (reference sequence). The CDR3 has 14 residues. Trimming cost V 3 bases and J 3 bases, with 12 bases left between them. CDR3 sequence reads: CASSFGPAHYEQYF. The CDR3 DNA is TGTGCCAGCAGCTTTGGCCCAGCGCACTACGAGCAGTACTTC.

The chain has TRBV25-1 and TRBJ2-2; tentative D call: TRBD1 (6 bases). The V and J ends lost 2 bases and 2 bases respectively, with 18 bases between them. The CDR3 is made up of 18 amino acids. Germline loops: CDR1 MGHDK, CDR2 SYGVNS. The CDR3 bases are TGTGCCAGCAGTGAAAATAGTTTAATGGGACATAACACCGGGGAGCTGTTTTTT. It translates to CASSENSLMGHNTGELFF.

This clonotype has only a few counts. The V call is TRBV28, the J call TRBJ2-7; D remains ambiguous. The CDR3 spans 18 residues. V lost 5 bases and J 4 bases, leaving 27 bases between the germline ends. CDR1 is MDHEN and CDR2 is SYDVKM in the germline V gene. The CDR3 sequence: CASSPIPIAKIRKYEQYF. The CDR3 region has the DNA TGTGCCAGCAGTCCCATTCCGATAGCAAAGATAAGAAAGTACGAGCAGTACTTC. Variable domain in full (rest from reference TRBV28 and TRBJ2-7): DVKVTQSSRYLVKRTGEKVFLECVQDMDHENMFWYRQDPGLGLRLIYFSYDVKMKEKGDIPEGYSVSREKKERFSLILESASTNQTSMYLCASSPIPIAKIRKYEQYFGPGTRLTVT.

The rearrangement joins TRBV29-1 to TRBJ1-2, with D possibly matching TRBD1 (5 bases). V lost 3 bases, J lost 8 bases, and 13 bases lay in between. CDR3 length: 12 residues. Germline V gene sequence: CDR1 SQVTM, CDR2 ANQGSEA. The CDR3 DNA follows: TGCAGCGTTGATCCGCGGGGGACGGGCTACACCTTC. This gives the protein CSVDPRGTGYTF.

The J gene is TRBJ2-4, the V gene TRBV29-1, with D perhaps given as TRBD1 or TRBD2 (5 bases each). V shed 0 bases and J shed 7 bases, with 19 bases lying between them. CDR3 length equals 16 residues. Germline assignment: CDR1 SQVTM and CDR2 ANQGSEA. CDR3 in DNA: TGCAGCGTTGAAGATCTAACAGGACTTCTGTATAACATTCAGTACTTC. Translated: CSVEDLTGLLYNIQYF.

The sample holds a few counts of this clonotype. This sequence joins TRBV29-1 and TRBJ1-3, with 10 positions matching TRBD1. This CDR3 comprises 13 residues. Germline V gene lookup returns CDR1 SQVTM and CDR2 ANQGSEA. After removal of 6 bases from V and 4 bases from J, the junction contained 3 bases not matched to a gene. The CDR3 here is CSVRTGGGNTIYF. DNA for the CDR3: TGCAGCGTGCGGACAGGGGGAGGAAACACCATATATTTT.

The chain combines TRBV6-1 with TRBJ2-2; 10 bases agree with TRBD1. CDR1 and CDR2 from the germline V gene are MNHNS and SASEGT. Trimming removed 9 bases from V and 5 bases from J; junction bases left unmatched: 3. There are 13 residues in the CDR3. The CDR3 DNA reads TGTGCCAGTGGGACAGGGGAAACCGGGGAGCTGTTTTTT. It translates to CASGTGETGELFF.

This clonotype was found a few times. The chain uses TRBV20-1 and TRBJ2-2; 10 bases match TRBD1. Losses at the gene ends were 2 bases for V and 6 bases for J; bases not matched to a gene: 6. The CDR3 spans 15 residues. CDR1 is DFQATT, CDR2 SNEGSKA, per germline (reference sequence). The CDR3 sequence: CSARRDRGGAGELFF. CDR3 coding DNA: TGCAGTGCTAGAAGGGACAGGGGAGGGGCCGGGGAGCTGTTTTTT.

The chain combines TRBV27 with TRBJ1-2, with D tentatively TRBD1 (6 bases). Germline V gene sequence: CDR1 MNHEY, CDR2 SMNVEV (reference sequence). V was clipped by 4 bases and J by 6 bases, with 12 bases between them. The CDR3 loop spans 13 amino acids. The CDR3: CASSSNRVDGYTF. DNA of the CDR3: TGTGCCAGCAGTTCCAACAGGGTCGATGGCTACACCTTC.

The V gene is TRBV12-3 or TRBV12-4, the J gene TRBJ2-7, with D maybe TRBD2 (6 bases). The CDR3 covers 14 residues. Trimming pared 8 bases from V and 3 bases from J, leaving 17 bases between. The CDR3 loop reads CASGVYGGDYEQYF. CDR3 sequence (DNA): TGTGCCAGCGGGGTGTACGGGGGAGACTACGAGCAGTACTTC.

In its sample, this clonotype was seen a few times. This chain joins TRBV15 and TRBJ2-7; TRBD1 aligns across 9 bases. The CDR3 consists of 14 residues. Germline-derived CDR1 and CDR2 are LNHNV and YYDKDF (reference sequence). Losses at the gene ends were 9 bases for V and 0 bases for J; bases not matched to a gene: 6. CDR3 loop: CATARDRVSYEQYF. The CDR3 region has the DNA TGTGCCACTGCCAGGGACAGGGTCTCCTACGAGCAGTACTTC.

J is TRBJ2-3 and V is TRBV12-3 or TRBV12-4; 10 nucleotides align to TRBD2. After removal of 4 bases from V and 6 bases from J, the junction contained 7 bases not matched to a gene. The CDR3 spans 15 residues. The CDR3 here is CASSWRLAGVDTQYF. The CDR3 nucleotides are TGTGCCAGCAGTTGGAGACTAGCGGGCGTCGATACGCAGTATTTT.

This rearrangement joins TRBV20-1 to TRBJ2-3; D is unresolved. The CDR3 is 13 residues long. Trimming stripped 5 bases from V and 1 base from J, with 10 bases between. The V gene's germline CDR1 is DFQATT and CDR2 SNEGSKA (reference sequence). CDR3 sequence reads: CSAPPAGTDTQYF. CDR3 sequence (DNA): TGCAGTGCTCCCCCCGCCGGCACAGATACGCAGTATTTT.

A few counts support this clonotype. V gene TRBV12-3 or TRBV12-4 combines with J gene TRBJ2-7; TRBD1 is a possible D gene (5 bases). The CDR3 is 13 residues long. V lost 4 bases to trimming and J lost 3 bases, with 10 bases between them. The CDR3 reads CASSYDRNYEQYF. The CDR3 DNA follows: TGTGCCAGCAGTTATGACAGAAACTACGAGCAGTACTTC.